The 22 T cell receptor beta chains presented below share a single source sample, sequenced in a study of vaccination and CD4 T cells after COVID-19. At the Johns Hopkins FTIC core, DNA taken from cultured CD4+ T cells was sequenced by way of the Oncomine TCR Beta short-read assay. TCRdb ran MiXCR on the PCR reads and lists one entry per CDR3 protein. This sample has approximately 19,000 distinct CDR3 sequences, with around three fifths found just once. These receptors have no known antigen. The treatment was: roughly nine-day PBMC culture with coronavirus spike peptide pools or control peptides (ViraFEST assay). The specimen sequenced was CD4+ T cells from blood, cultured in vitro. Receptors were obtained from a human donor who had recovered from COVID-19.

The rearrangement joins TRBV25-1 to TRBJ2-2, with 8 bases lining up with TRBD1. The J segment lost 8 bases and the V segment lost 6 bases, leaving 2 bases of the junction unmatched. This CDR3 region has 12 residues. Looked up from germline, CDR1 is MGHDK and CDR2 is SYGVNS. CDR3 bases: TGTGCCAGCAGCAGGGGGCCGGGGGAGCTGTTTTTT. This encodes CASSRGPGELFF.

This clonotype has just a few counts. The chain joins TRBV24-1 to TRBJ2-7; perhaps TRBD2 as D (5 bases). There are 13 residues in the CDR3. Trimming took 4 bases from V and 2 from J, leaving 8 bases between them. From germline, CDR1 is KGHDR and CDR2 SFDVKD. Here the CDR3 DNA reads TGTGCCACCAGTGAGGACGGGGCCTACGAGCAGTACTTC. This gives the protein CATSEDGAYEQYF.

This clonotype has only a few counts. The chain combines TRBV30 with TRBJ1-5, with TRBD1 matching 10 bases. J lost 0 bases, V lost 1 base, and 12 bases had no gene match. The V gene's germline CDR1 is GTSNPN and CDR2 SVGIG (reference sequence). The CDR3 covers 19 residues. The CDR3 DNA sequence: TGTGCCTGGAGTGACCGGGGGACAGGGGTGTCGAGTAGCAATCAGCCCCAGCATTTT. This gives the protein CAWSDRGTGVSSSNQPQHF.

This clonotype was counted a few times. This chain joins TRBV6-1 and TRBJ1-2; 11 bases are shared with TRBD1. This CDR3 is built from 16 residues. The ends lost 6 bases at V and 5 bases at J; junction bases unmatched: 11. CDR1 MNHNS and CDR2 SASEGT come from the germline V gene. CDR3 bases: TGTGCCAGCAGCAGGACAGGGGGCGGCGCGAGGTATGGCTACACCTTC. Translation gives CASSRTGGGARYGYTF.

The chain carries TRBV6-5 and TRBJ1-3; 7 positions match TRBD1. Trimming cost V 4 bases and J 2 bases; bases outside gene matches: 5. CDR1 MNHEY and CDR2 SVGAGI come from the germline V gene. The length of the CDR3 is 15 residues. For the CDR3, the DNA is TGTGCCAGCAGTTTGGACAGGAGTCCTGGAAACACCATATATTTT. Translating gives CASSLDRSPGNTIYF.

V usage is TRBV20-1 and J usage is TRBJ2-7; D gene uncertain. Trimming took 3 bases from V and 4 from J, leaving 10 bases between them. There are 12 residues in the CDR3. CDR1 DFQATT and CDR2 SNEGSKA come from the germline V gene (reference sequence). The CDR3: CSASPVGYEQYF. CDR3 bases: TGCAGTGCTAGCCCGGTGGGATACGAGCAGTACTTC.

This clonotype was detected only a few times. The chain joins TRBV15 to TRBJ2-7; 8 bases are a match to TRBD2. The J segment lost 7 bases and the V segment lost 1 base, leaving 6 bases of the junction unmatched. Germline lookup yields CDR1 LNHNV and CDR2 YYDKDF (reference sequence). The CDR3 contains 14 residues. The CDR3 is CATSRAGGTGEQYF. The CDR3 bases are TGTGCCACCAGCAGAGCGGGAGGGACGGGGGAGCAGTACTTC.

This chain joins TRBV6-2 or TRBV6-3 and TRBJ2-7; D may be TRBD1 (6 bases). This CDR3 has 14 amino acids. Germline assignment: CDR1 MNHEY and CDR2 SVGEGT. Trimming shortened V by 6 bases and J by 0 bases, and 12 bases separated the two germline ends. CDR3 region: CASRNRVSSYEQYF. The CDR3 coding sequence is TGTGCCAGCAGGAACAGGGTGAGCTCCTACGAGCAGTACTTC.

The V and J genes are TRBV7-2 and TRBJ1-5; perhaps TRBD1 as D (5 bases). This CDR3 comprises 15 residues. Trimming shortened V by 2 bases and J by 7 bases, and 15 bases separated the two germline ends. CDR1 is SGHTA, CDR2 FQGNSA, per germline. The CDR3 reads CASSLISGTGQPQHF. CDR3 bases: TGTGCCAGCAGCTTAATATCGGGGACCGGGCAGCCCCAGCATTTT.

This clonotype has more than one count but fewer than ten. J is TRBJ1-1 and V is TRBV19, with 9 positions matching TRBD1. Germline lookup yields CDR1 LNHDA and CDR2 SQIVND (reference sequence). CDR3 length: 11 residues. Unmatched junction bases numbered 6, after V lost 7 bases and J lost 12 bases. CDR3 nucleotides: TGTGCCAGTAAGTCCGGACAGGGGTCTTTCTTT. It encodes CASKSGQGSFF.

This chain joins TRBV14 and TRBJ2-3; 7 bases agree with TRBD1. Unmatched junction bases numbered 5, after V lost 2 bases and J lost 3 bases. Germline V gene data show CDR1 as SGHDN and CDR2 as FVKESK. The CDR3 has 15 amino acids. In DNA, the CDR3 is TGTGCCAGCAGCCAAATGGACAGGAAGACAGATACGCAGTATTTT. Amino acids: CASSQMDRKTDTQYF.

The chain has TRBV12-3 or TRBV12-4 and TRBJ1-5, with a possible D match to TRBD1 (6 bases). Trimming cost V 2 bases and J 4 bases, with 9 bases left between them. CDR3 length equals 14 residues. The CDR3 reads CASSLSQGNQPQHF. The CDR3 bases are TGTGCCAGCAGTTTATCCCAGGGGAATCAGCCCCAGCATTTT.

V gene TRBV25-1 combines with J gene TRBJ1-2; D is unresolved. V was trimmed by 4 bases and J by 5 bases, leaving 8 bases between them. From germline, CDR1 is MGHDK and CDR2 SYGVNS. The CDR3 covers 12 residues. The CDR3 sequence is CASSGSIYGYTF. In DNA, the CDR3 is TGTGCCAGCAGTGGGTCGATATATGGCTACACCTTC.

There are a few counts of this clonotype. The chain carries TRBV7-9 and TRBJ1-2; no reliable D call. The V end was cut by 5 bases, the J end by 2 bases, with 9 bases between. CDR1 is SEHNR and CDR2 is FQNEAQ in the germline V gene (reference sequence). The CDR3 runs to 13 residues. The CDR3 coding sequence is TGTGCCAGCAGCACAACACAAAACTATGGCTACACCTTC. Amino acids: CASSTTQNYGYTF.

The rearrangement joins TRBV20-1 to TRBJ2-3; D uncertain. The CDR3 spans 14 residues. Between the trimmed V and J ends, which lost 6 bases and 1 base, there was a span of 14 bases. Germline loops: CDR1 DFQATT, CDR2 SNEGSKA (reference sequence). The CDR3, as DNA: TGCAGTGCCTATCGAGGACGGGGCACAGATACGCAGTATTTT. Its protein product is CSAYRGRGTDTQYF.

V and J are TRBV5-4 and TRBJ2-1; tentative D call: TRBD2 (6 bases). V was cut by 2 bases and J by 0 bases, with 12 bases left in between. Germline CDR1 SGHNT, CDR2 YYREEE (reference sequence). The CDR3 totals 16 residues. The chain's CDR3 is CASSFERGSSYNEQFF. The CDR3 region has the DNA TGTGCCAGCAGCTTCGAACGGGGGAGCTCCTACAATGAGCAGTTCTTC.

The chain uses TRBV2 and TRBJ1-2, with D maybe TRBD1 (5 bases). V lost 6 bases to trimming and J lost 1 base, with 18 bases between them. CDR1 and CDR2 (germline): SNHLY, FYNNEI. The CDR3 is 16 amino acids. CDR3 sequence: CASSHIRTRDNYGYTF. The CDR3 coding sequence is TGTGCCAGCAGCCATATCAGGACAAGAGATAACTATGGCTACACCTTC.

A single count supports this clonotype. The chain has TRBV6-2 or TRBV6-3 and TRBJ1-2, with D unresolved. CDR3 size: 13 residues. Per the germline V gene, CDR1 is MNHEY and CDR2 is SVGEGT. V was clipped by 4 bases and J by 8 bases, with 14 bases between them. CDR3 coding DNA: TGTGCCAGCAGTTCCCCGGTGCTCGGAGGCTACACCTTC. Protein product: CASSSPVLGGYTF.

The V call is TRBV10-2, the J call TRBJ2-2; 8 nucleotides match TRBD1. The CDR3 has 13 residues. J lost 7 bases, V lost 6 bases, and 4 bases had no gene match. Looked up from germline, CDR1 is WSHSY and CDR2 is SAAADI. Here the CDR3 DNA reads TGCGCCAGCAGACAGGGGGTGATCGGGGAGCTGTTTTTT. Translated, it gives CASRQGVIGELFF.

The chain links TRBV6-2 or TRBV6-3 to TRBJ2-5, with D perhaps matching TRBD1 (5 bases). The CDR3 is 13 amino acids. Between the trimmed V and J ends, which lost 4 bases and 1 base, there was a span of 7 bases. Germline V gene lookup returns CDR1 MNHEY and CDR2 SVGEGT. The CDR3 bases are TGTGCCAGCAGTTTTGGGGCCCAAGAGACCCAGTACTTC. Residues: CASSFGAQETQYF.

The gene calls are TRBV7-6 and TRBJ1-4; weak D call: TRBD1 (5 bases). Germline lookup yields CDR1 SGHVS and CDR2 FNYEAQ. The CDR3 has 16 residues. V dropped 0 bases and J dropped 3 bases, with 11 bases sitting between them. CDR3 loop: CASSLALGGANEKLFF. CDR3 DNA: TGTGCCAGCAGCTTAGCGCTTGGGGGGGCTAATGAAAAACTGTTTTTT.

This sequence joins TRBV27 and TRBJ2-7; 11 nucleotides agree with TRBD1. Germline V gene lookup returns CDR1 MNHEY and CDR2 SMNVEV (reference sequence). CDR3 length: 15 residues. V shed 4 bases and J 3 bases; nucleotides not matched to a gene: 5. CDR3 sequence: CASSWTGGGFYEQYF. DNA of the CDR3: TGTGCCAGCAGTTGGACAGGGGGCGGTTTCTACGAGCAGTACTTC.